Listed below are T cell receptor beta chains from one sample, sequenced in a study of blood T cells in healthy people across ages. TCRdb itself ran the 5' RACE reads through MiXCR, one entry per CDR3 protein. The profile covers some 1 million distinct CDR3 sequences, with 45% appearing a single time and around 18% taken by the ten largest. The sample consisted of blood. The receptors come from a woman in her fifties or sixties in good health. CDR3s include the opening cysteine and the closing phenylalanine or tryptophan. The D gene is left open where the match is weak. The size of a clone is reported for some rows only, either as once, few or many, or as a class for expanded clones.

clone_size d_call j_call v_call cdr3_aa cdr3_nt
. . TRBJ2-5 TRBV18 CASSLDRRSQETQYF TGTGCCAGCTCACTGGACAGACGATCCCAAGAGACCCAGTACTTC
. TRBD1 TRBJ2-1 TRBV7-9 CASSGQGAENEQFF TGTGCCAGCAGCGGACAGGGGGCAGAGAATGAGCAGTTCTTC
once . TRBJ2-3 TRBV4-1 CASSQERLGSTDTQYF TGCGCCAGCAGCCAAGAACGTCTAGGCAGCACAGATACGCAGTATTTT
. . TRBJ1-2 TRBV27 CASTSGGQGYTF TGTGCCAGCACCAGTGGGGGGCAGGGCTACACCTTC
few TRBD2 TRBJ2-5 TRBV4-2 CASSQVAGRGETQYF TGTGCCAGCAGCCAAGTGGCAGGGAGGGGAGAGACCCAGTACTTC
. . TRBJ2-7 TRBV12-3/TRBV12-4 CASALQPLYNEQYF TGTGCCAGCGCACTACAACCTCTTTACAATGAGCAGTACTTC
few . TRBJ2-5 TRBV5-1 CASSLARLEQTQYF TGCGCCAGCAGCTTGGCCAGGCTAGAGCAGACCCAGTACTTC
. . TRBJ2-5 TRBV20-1 CSAPELGASETQYF TGCAGTGCCCCCGAGTTGGGGGCATCTGAGACCCAGTACTTC
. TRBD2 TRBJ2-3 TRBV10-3 CAISARTSGRVTDTQYF TGTGCCATCAGTGCCCGGACTAGCGGGAGGGTCACAGATACGCAGTATTTT
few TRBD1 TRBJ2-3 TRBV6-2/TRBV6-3 CASSYDRGGSTDTQYF TGTGCCAGCAGCTACGACAGGGGCGGAAGCACAGATACGCAGTATTTT
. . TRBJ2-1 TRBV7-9 CASSSHRGPRSSYNEQFF TGTGCCAGCAGCTCTCACCGGGGCCCAAGGAGCTCCTACAATGAGCAGTTCTTC
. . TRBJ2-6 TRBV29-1 CSVLLNSGANVLTF TGCAGCGTTTTATTGAACTCTGGGGCCAACGTCCTGACTTTC
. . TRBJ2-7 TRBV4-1 CASRYRDSSSYEQYF TGCGCCAGTAGATACCGGGACTCGAGCTCCTACGAGCAGTACTTC
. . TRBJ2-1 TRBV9 CAGSVATGGYEQFF TGTGCCGGCAGCGTAGCTACGGGCGGCTATGAGCAGTTCTTC